This T cell receptor beta chain was captured by sequencing in a study of T cell responses to AZD1222 COVID-19 vaccine. Study results and caveats: Baseline antibody screening turned up just six seropositive AZD1222 recipients. Vaccination with two AZD1222 doses was followed by a rise in Spike-specific TCR breadth and depth. There were mostly white British donors and more females than males, and clonal diversity was possibly underestimated. A reported finding is that nearly half of spike-specific TCRs target unmutated variant regions.

Points on this clone: The antigen is undetermined.

Only in-frame clones appear in the TCRdb table, and some are missing; sequencing was by immunoSEQ multiplex PCR. The table lists about 120,000 clones, 85% to 90% of them singletons, with over 3% in the top ten. The TCR sequence derives from an adult in good health. The sample here was peripheral blood, taken on day 0 of AZD1222 vaccination.

The CDR3 DNA is TGTGCCAGCAGCCAAGAGGCAGGGGGAGTCTCTGGAAACACCATATATTTT. Protein product: CASSQEAGGVSGNTIYF. The chain combines TRBV4-2 with TRBJ1-3, with 7 bases aligning to TRBD1. Germline CDR1 and CDR2: LGHNA and YNFKEQ. After removal of 0 bases from V and 0 bases from J, the junction contained 5 bases not matched to a gene. This CDR3 spans 17 amino acids.